The next 8 T cell receptor beta chains were all read from a single sample in a study of shared clonotypes between healthy human individuals. Measured with immunoSEQ multiplex PCR; TCRdb has only the in-frame clones, and not every one. The data hold 490,000 or so clones, with less than 80% observed a single time. The sequencing input was PBMCs. These receptors were collected from a middle-aged woman in good health. Some clones in this sample may be carry-over from other donors' samples.

The gene calls are TRBV7-8 and TRBJ2-7; D remains ambiguous. Germline V gene sequence: CDR1 SGHVS, CDR2 FQNEAQ. CDR3 size: 14 residues. V was cut by 4 bases and J by 1 base, with 11 bases left in between. CDR3 sequence (DNA): TGTGCCAGCAGCTCAACGGGCGGTTCCTACGAGCAGTACTTC. Translating gives CASSSTGGSYEQYF.

This clone came up once. The chain couples TRBV28 to TRBJ1-5; D is uncertain. With 6 bases removed from V and 3 bases from J, the gap between germline ends came to 12 bases. The CDR3 is 14 residues long. From germline, CDR1 is MDHEN and CDR2 SYDVKM. CDR3 DNA: TGTGCCAGCAGCGAACCGTCCCTCAATCAGCCCCAGCATTTT. It is translated as CASSEPSLNQPQHF.

In regard to this clone: Just one base apart from a much larger clone, this may be a read error. The chain joins TRBV11-2 to TRBJ2-7; D is ambiguous. The CDR3 has 12 amino acids. CDR1 and CDR2 (germline): SGHAT, FQNNGV. Trimming pared 1 base from V and 3 bases from J, leaving 4 bases between. CDR3 coding DNA: TGTGCCAGCAGCTTAGTAATCTACGAGCAGTACTTC. Its protein product is CASSLVIYEQYF.

The J gene is TRBJ2-1, the V gene TRBV6-4, with TRBD2 matching 7 bases. The CDR3 length is 15 residues. Trimming cost V 3 bases and J 7 bases; bases outside gene matches: 9. Germline CDR1 MRHNA, CDR2 SNTAGT. The CDR3 bases are TGTGCCAGCAGTGAGACTAGCCTCCTTGGTAATGAGCAGTTCTTC. Its translation: CASSETSLLGNEQFF.

This clone came up a few times. The V gene is TRBV4-3, the J gene TRBJ2-3, with 7 bases lining up with TRBD2. The germline gives CDR1 LGHNA, CDR2 YSLEER. CDR3 size: 18 residues. Germline trimming cut 0 bases from V and 6 bases from J; bases unmatched to any gene: 15. In DNA form, the CDR3 reads TGCGCCAGCAGCCAAGATCAGGAGGTGGCGGGAGTAGCGGATACGCAGTATTTT. The encoded protein is CASSQDQEVAGVADTQYF.

This clone was detected only a few times. The V and J genes are TRBV6-4 and TRBJ2-1, with TRBD2 as a possible D gene (5 bases). Germline CDR1 reads MRHNA; CDR2 reads SNTAGT. Deletions cut 0 bases from V and 11 bases from J, with 11 bases between. The CDR3 covers 13 residues. The CDR3 DNA follows: TGTGCCAGCAGTGACTCGAGACTAACAAAGCAGTTCTTC. Protein sequence: CASSDSRLTKQFF.

The rearrangement links TRBV28 to TRBJ1-4; TRBD1 matches at 7 bases. CDR3 length: 15 residues. Germline CDR1 is MDHEN and CDR2 is SYDVKM. V lost 3 bases to trimming and J lost 10 bases; unmatched junction nucleotides: 11. The CDR3 is CASSFSTGTSGKLFF. As DNA, the CDR3 is TGTGCCAGCAGTTTTTCGACAGGGACCTCTGGAAAACTGTTTTTT.

The chain combines TRBV27 with TRBJ1-2, with a possible D match to TRBD1 (5 bases). CDR3 length: 13 amino acids. V was cut by 2 bases and J by 8 bases, with 12 bases left in between. CDR1 is MNHEY, CDR2 SMNVEV, per germline (reference sequence). The CDR3 spells CASSLSGARGYTF. CDR3 sequence (DNA): TGTGCCAGCAGTTTAAGTGGGGCGAGGGGCTACACCTTC.